Each of the 22 T cell receptor beta chains below was sequenced from the same sample in a study of blood T cell repertoires in COVID-19. Libraries were prepared by immunoSEQ multiplex PCR; TCRdb keeps only in-frame clonotypes and omits some of them. The sample shows tens of thousands of clones, approximately 75% of them seen only once. The sequenced sample was peripheral blood. Receptors originate from a man in his sixties with COVID-19, enrolled during active disease.

The rearrangement links TRBV9 to TRBJ2-5, with 7 bases that match TRBD2. CDR3 length: 15 residues. V shed 0 bases and J 5 bases; nucleotides not matched to a gene: 7. Germline V gene lookup returns CDR1 SGDLS and CDR2 YYNGEE. The CDR3 region is CASSVGEAGGETQYF. The CDR3 coding sequence is TGTGCCAGCAGCGTAGGCGAAGCCGGGGGGGAGACCCAGTACTTC.

This clone was counted a single time. The gene calls are TRBV6-5 and TRBJ1-1; possibly TRBD1 for D (6 bases). Germline-derived CDR1 and CDR2 are MNHEY and SVGAGI. Trimming left V 6 bases short and J 1 base short, with 12 bases between. The CDR3 has 14 residues. CDR3 sequence reads: CASREGGANTEAFF. CDR3 sequence (DNA): TGTGCCAGCAGGGAGGGGGGGGCGAACACTGAAGCTTTCTTT.

In its sample, this clone was seen a few times. The gene calls are TRBV2 and TRBJ1-1; TRBD1 matches at 7 bases. V trimming: 0 bases; J trimming: 4 bases; junction bases outside the gene matches: 2. The CDR3 sequence is 14 residues long. Germline V gene sequence: CDR1 SNHLY, CDR2 FYNNEI. The CDR3 spells CASSEAGGRTEAFF. The CDR3 DNA reads TGTGCCAGCAGTGAAGCAGGGGGCCGCACTGAAGCTTTCTTT.

The gene calls are TRBV6-6 and TRBJ2-2; D might be TRBD2 (6 bases). This CDR3 spans 14 amino acids. From germline, CDR1 is MNHNY and CDR2 SVGAGI (reference sequence). Trimming took off 10 bases at V and 1 base at J, with 13 bases between the two ends. CDR3 loop: CATGGLRNTGELFF. The DNA for the CDR3 is TGTGCCACCGGGGGACTCCGGAACACCGGGGAGCTGTTTTTT.

Written as DNA, the CDR3 is TGTGCCAGCTCACCACAACAGGGGCGGACCGGGGAGCTGTTTTTT. It yields the protein CASSPQQGRTGELFF. The J gene is TRBJ2-2, the V gene TRBV18; 7 nucleotides agree with TRBD1. This CDR3 has 15 amino acids. Trimming at V came to 1 base and at J to 5 bases, leaving 4 bases not matched to a gene. Per germline, CDR1 KGHSH and CDR2 LQKENI.

This clone was counted a single time. The V and J genes are TRBV10-3 and TRBJ1-4, with no clear D. V was trimmed by 3 bases and J by 7 bases, leaving 12 bases between them. CDR1 is ENHRY and CDR2 is SYGVKD in the germline V gene. The CDR3 contains 14 residues. CDR3 sequence reads: CAISEGPRGEKLFF. The CDR3 bases are TGTGCCATCAGTGAAGGTCCCCGGGGTGAAAAACTGTTTTTT.

The chain joins TRBV6-2 or TRBV6-3 to TRBJ2-5; 12 bases agree with TRBD2. The junction had 5 bases not matched to a gene; V was cut back by 1 base and J by 2 bases. This CDR3 is 17 amino acids long. CDR1 and CDR2 from the germline V gene are MNHEY and SVGEGT. The CDR3 spells CASSYLRTSGIQETQYF. CDR3 bases: TGTGCCAGCAGTTACTTAAGGACTAGCGGGATACAAGAGACCCAGTACTTC.

The V and J genes are TRBV7-3 and TRBJ2-6; 9 bases are a match to TRBD1. The trim removed 4 bases at V and 2 bases at J, leaving 6 bases unmatched. The CDR3 is 17 amino acids. Germline V gene sequence: CDR1 SGHTA, CDR2 FQGTGA. This CDR3 is CASSSQGARAGANVLTF. CDR3 coding DNA: TGTGCCAGCAGCTCACAGGGGGCGCGTGCTGGGGCCAACGTCCTGACTTTC.

The genes are TRBV11-2 and TRBJ1-6; tentative D call: TRBD1 (6 bases). The germline V gene has CDR1 SGHAT and CDR2 FQNNGV. CDR3 length: 11 residues. Trimming took 8 bases from V and 9 from J, leaving 8 bases between them. As DNA, the CDR3 is TGTGCCAGCCGCAGGGGTTCACCCCTCCACTTT. Translation: CASRRGSPLHF.

This chain links TRBV12-3 or TRBV12-4 with TRBJ1-5, with D perhaps matching TRBD1 (6 bases). The CDR3 runs to 13 residues. Trimming removed 4 bases at V and 5 bases at J, with 9 bases between. CDR3 residues: CASSSQGYQPQHF. CDR3 sequence (DNA): TGTGCCAGCAGTTCGCAGGGGTATCAGCCCCAGCATTTT.

V is TRBV11-2 and J is TRBJ1-3; 7 bases are shared with TRBD1. The CDR3 loop spans 15 amino acids. The trim removed 4 bases at V and 0 bases at J, leaving 3 bases unmatched. In germline, CDR1 is SGHAT, CDR2 FQNNGV. CDR3 protein: CASSSGTVSGNTIYF. Written as DNA, the CDR3 is TGTGCCAGCAGCTCAGGGACAGTCTCTGGAAACACCATATATTTT.

This chain uses TRBV18 with TRBJ2-7, with 12 bases that match TRBD2. V shed 3 bases and J 6 bases; nucleotides not matched to a gene: 18. This CDR3 is 19 amino acids long. CDR1 is KGHSH, CDR2 LQKENI, per germline. The CDR3 here is CASSPPGTSGSGRSGEQYF. As DNA, the CDR3 is TGTGCCAGCTCACCTCCCGGGACTAGCGGGTCTGGCCGGTCGGGCGAGCAGTACTTC.

The rearrangement links TRBV19 to TRBJ2-5; 11 nucleotides match TRBD2. Losses at the gene ends were 3 bases for V and 1 base for J; bases not matched to a gene: 4. The CDR3 runs 16 residues. The germline V gene encodes CDR1 LNHDA and CDR2 SQIVND (reference sequence). The chain's CDR3 is CASSMALAGVQETQYF. In DNA, the CDR3 is TGTGCCAGTAGTATGGCACTAGCGGGAGTCCAAGAGACCCAGTACTTC.

This clone was seen more than once but under ten times. The J gene is TRBJ2-2, the V gene TRBV11-3, with 11 bases matching TRBD2. The J segment lost 4 bases and the V segment lost 0 bases, leaving 10 bases of the junction unmatched. Germline assignment: CDR1 SGHNT and CDR2 YENEEA. The CDR3 covers 19 residues. The CDR3 nucleotides read TGTGCCAGCAGCTTAGAGGGACTAGCGGCTAACCGGTTCACCGGGGAGCTGTTTTTT. This sequence encodes CASSLEGLAANRFTGELFF.

This sequence joins TRBV18 and TRBJ2-7; 11 bases map to TRBD2. Germline-derived CDR1 and CDR2 are KGHSH and LQKENI. CDR3 size: 16 residues. J lost 4 bases, V lost 2 bases, and 7 bases had no gene match. The CDR3 DNA reads as TGTGCCAGCTCACCAGCGGCTAGCGGGGGGATATACGAGCAGTACTTC. Protein: CASSPAASGGIYEQYF.

This clone was found a few times. This chain links TRBV11-2 with TRBJ2-7, with a weak D call TRBD1 (5 bases). The germline CDR1 and CDR2 sequences are SGHAT and FQNNGV. V lost 2 bases and J 4 bases, leaving 12 bases between the germline ends. The CDR3 consists of 14 residues. CDR3 amino acids: CASSLLPGRYEQYF. CDR3 sequence (DNA): TGTGCCAGCAGCTTATTGCCAGGGCGATACGAGCAGTACTTC.

The chain joins TRBV3-1 (or the pseudogene TRBV3-2) to TRBJ1-6; D is possibly TRBD1 (6 bases). The CDR3 runs 16 residues. Germline lookup yields CDR1 LGHDT and CDR2 YNNKEL (reference sequence). Trimming stripped 5 bases from V and 7 bases from J, with 18 bases between. The CDR3 bases are TGTGCCAGCAGCTCCCCAATGGCCAGGGGCAATTCACCCCTCCACTTT. Amino acid sequence: CASSSPMARGNSPLHF.

This clone was counted only a few times. The chain recombines TRBV13 with TRBJ2-1; 7 bases are a match to TRBD2. There are 14 residues in the CDR3. With V trimmed by 3 bases and J by 9 bases, 8 bases remained unmatched. Germline V lookup: CDR1 PRHDT, CDR2 FYEKMQ (reference sequence). In DNA form, the CDR3 reads TGTGCCAGCAGCTTCGATCGGACTAGTATTGAGCAGTTCTTC. Translated, it gives CASSFDRTSIEQFF.

Sample share makes this clone medium-sized. One end of the junction is discordant with germline, which a read error may explain. This sample also contains other DNA sequences that code for the same CDR3. The chain combines TRBV5-5 with TRBJ2-3, with 9 nucleotides matching TRBD2. The CDR3 spans 16 residues. Germline V gene data show CDR1 as SGHKS and CDR2 as YYEKEE (reference sequence). CDR3 region: CASCLGGGGRALPGYF. For the CDR3, the DNA is TGTGCCAGCTGCTTGGGTGGGGGCGGGAGGGCCCTCCCTGGGTATTTT. The entire variable domain, with the rest obtained from reference TRBV5-5 and TRBJ2-3, is as follows: DAGVTQSPTHLIKTRGQQVTLRCSPISGHKSVSWYQQVLGQGPQFIFQYYEKEERGRGNFPDRFSARQFPNYSSELNVNALLLGDSALYLCASCLGGGGRALPGYFGPGTRLTVL.

The chain joins TRBV11-3 to TRBJ2-6; 11 nucleotides line up with TRBD1. The CDR3 is made up of 17 amino acids. Looked up from germline, CDR1 is SGHNT and CDR2 is YENEEA. V shed 5 bases and J 2 bases; nucleotides not matched to a gene: 5. CDR3 protein: CASSKDRGLTGANVLTF. The CDR3 DNA reads as TGTGCCAGCAGCAAGGACAGGGGGCTGACTGGGGCCAACGTCCTGACTTTC.

The V call is TRBV18, the J call TRBJ2-7, with D tentatively TRBD1 (6 bases). V lost 3 bases and J 2 bases, leaving 11 bases between the germline ends. Germline CDR1 and CDR2: KGHSH and LQKENI. The CDR3 extends over 14 amino acids. The CDR3 nucleotides read TGTGCCAGCTCACCTCTGACAGGCCCCTACGAGCAGTACTTC. Residues: CASSPLTGPYEQYF.

The rearrangement joins TRBV7-8 to TRBJ1-6; 9 nucleotides agree with TRBD1. The V gene's germline CDR1 is SGHVS and CDR2 FQNEAQ. The CDR3 runs to 19 residues. Unmatched junction bases numbered 11, after V lost 5 bases and J lost 0 bases. The CDR3 region is CASSPATGGVSSYNSPLHF. The CDR3 DNA is TGTGCCAGCAGCCCTGCGACAGGGGGAGTAAGCTCCTATAATTCACCCCTCCACTTT.